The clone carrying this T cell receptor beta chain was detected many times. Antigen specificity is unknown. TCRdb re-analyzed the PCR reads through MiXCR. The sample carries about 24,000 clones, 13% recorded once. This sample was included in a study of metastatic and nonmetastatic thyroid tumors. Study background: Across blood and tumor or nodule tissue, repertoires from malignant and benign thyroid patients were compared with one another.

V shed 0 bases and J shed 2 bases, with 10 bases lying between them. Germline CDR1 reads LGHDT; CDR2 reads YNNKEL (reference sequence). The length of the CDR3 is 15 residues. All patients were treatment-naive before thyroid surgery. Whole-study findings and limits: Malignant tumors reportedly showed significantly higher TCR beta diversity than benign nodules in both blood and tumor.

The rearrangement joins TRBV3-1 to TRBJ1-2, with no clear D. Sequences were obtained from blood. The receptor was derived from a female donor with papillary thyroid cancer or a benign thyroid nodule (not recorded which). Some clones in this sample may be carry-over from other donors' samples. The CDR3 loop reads CASSQDIDGNYGYTF. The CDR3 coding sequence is TGTGCCAGCAGCCAAGATATCGACGGCAACTATGGCTACACCTTC.